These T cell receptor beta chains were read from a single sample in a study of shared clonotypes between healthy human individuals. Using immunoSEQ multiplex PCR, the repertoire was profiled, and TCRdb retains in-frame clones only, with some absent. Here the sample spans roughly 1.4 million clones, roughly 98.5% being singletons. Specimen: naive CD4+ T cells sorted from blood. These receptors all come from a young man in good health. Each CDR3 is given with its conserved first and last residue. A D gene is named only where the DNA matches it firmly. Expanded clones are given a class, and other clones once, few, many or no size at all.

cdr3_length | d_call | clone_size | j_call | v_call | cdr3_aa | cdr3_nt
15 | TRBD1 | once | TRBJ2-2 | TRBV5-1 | CASSLGHRGTGELFF | TGCGCCAGCAGCTTAGGTCACAGGGGCACCGGGGAGCTGTTTTTT
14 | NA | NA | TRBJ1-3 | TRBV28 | CASRLHHLAGTIYF | TGTGCCAGCAGGCTGCACCACCTGGCTGGCACCATATATTTT
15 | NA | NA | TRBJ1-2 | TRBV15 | CATSRDRTSNYGYTF | TGTGCCACCAGCAGAGACAGGACCTCTAACTATGGCTACACCTTC
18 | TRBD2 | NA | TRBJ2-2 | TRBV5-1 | CASSDTLGSGSLAGELFF | TGCGCCAGCAGCGATACCCTGGGTAGCGGGAGTCTCGCCGGGGAGCTGTTTTTT
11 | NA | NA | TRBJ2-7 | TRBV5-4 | CASSSSYEQYF | TGTGCCAGCAGCTCATCCTACGAGCAGTACTTC
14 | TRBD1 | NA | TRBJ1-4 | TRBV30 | CAWSATGVNEKLFF | TGTGCCTGGAGCGCAACAGGGGTCAATGAAAAACTGTTTTTT
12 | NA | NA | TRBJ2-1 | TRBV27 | CASRTAYNEQFF | TGTGCCAGCAGGACGGCCTACAATGAGCAGTTCTTC
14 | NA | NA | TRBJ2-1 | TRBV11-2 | CASSLAALHNEQFF | TGTGCCAGCAGCTTAGCGGCCTTACACAATGAGCAGTTCTTC
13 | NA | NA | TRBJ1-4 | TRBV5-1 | CASGTGGNEKLFF | TGCGCCAGTGGCACAGGCGGGAATGAAAAACTGTTTTTT
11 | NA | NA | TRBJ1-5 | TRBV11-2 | CASSSSQPQHF | TGTGCCAGCAGCTCCAGTCAGCCCCAGCATTTT
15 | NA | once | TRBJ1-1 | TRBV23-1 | CASSLTPRQGVEAFF | TGCGCCAGCAGCCTGACCCCGAGGCAGGGAGTCGAAGCTTTCTTT
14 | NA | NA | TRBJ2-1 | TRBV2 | CASRPSGWWDEQFF | TGTGCCAGCAGGCCTTCCGGCTGGTGGGATGAGCAGTTCTTC
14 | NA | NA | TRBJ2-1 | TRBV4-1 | CASSQFQGINEQFF | TGCGCCAGCAGCCAGTTCCAGGGAATCAATGAGCAGTTCTTC
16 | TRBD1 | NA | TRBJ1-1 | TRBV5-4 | CASSEGQGILNTEAFF | TGTGCCAGCAGCGAAGGACAGGGGATATTGAACACTGAAGCTTTCTTT
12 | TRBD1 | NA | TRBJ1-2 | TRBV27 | CATSPTGGGYTF | TGTGCCACCAGCCCGACAGGGGGAGGCTACACCTTC
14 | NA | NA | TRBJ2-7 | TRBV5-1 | CASSLHRAPYEQYF | TGCGCCAGCAGCCTCCACAGGGCCCCCTACGAGCAGTACTTC
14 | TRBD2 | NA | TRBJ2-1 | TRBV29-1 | CSVAGLALGNEQFF | TGCAGCGTCGCGGGACTAGCTCTAGGCAATGAGCAGTTCTTC
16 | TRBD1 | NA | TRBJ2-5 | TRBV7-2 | CASSSRTGAVEETQYF | TGTGCCAGCAGCTCCCGGACAGGGGCCGTCGAAGAGACCCAGTACTTC
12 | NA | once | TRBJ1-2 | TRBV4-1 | CASSQDRYGYTF | TGCGCCAGCAGCCAAGATCGCTATGGCTACACCTTC
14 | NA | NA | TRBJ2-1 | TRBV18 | CASSPSGSYNEQFF | TGTGCCAGCTCACCTAGCGGATCCTACAATGAGCAGTTCTTC
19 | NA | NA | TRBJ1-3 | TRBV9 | CASSVATPGAGSSGNTIYF | TGTGCCAGCAGCGTAGCAACCCCTGGAGCAGGGAGCTCTGGAAACACCATATATTTT
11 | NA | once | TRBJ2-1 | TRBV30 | CAWSDGQEQFF | TGTGCCTGGAGTGATGGACAAGAGCAGTTCTTC
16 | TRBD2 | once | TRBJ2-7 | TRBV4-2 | CASSQDSSGSSYEQYF | TGTGCCAGCAGCCAAGATTCTAGCGGGAGCTCCTACGAGCAGTACTTC
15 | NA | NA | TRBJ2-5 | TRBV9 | CASSVDGGGVETQYF | TGTGCCAGCAGCGTAGATGGAGGGGGTGTAGAGACCCAGTACTTC
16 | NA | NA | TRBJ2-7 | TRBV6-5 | CASSYSSTRGSYEQYF | TGTGCCAGCAGTTACTCATCGACTAGAGGATCCTACGAGCAGTACTTC
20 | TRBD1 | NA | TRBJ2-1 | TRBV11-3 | CASSLDQLGTGPSSYNEQFF | TGTGCCAGCAGCTTAGATCAATTAGGGACAGGGCCGAGCTCCTACAATGAGCAGTTCTTC
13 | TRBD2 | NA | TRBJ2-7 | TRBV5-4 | CASSLELAGEEYF | TGTGCCAGCAGCTTGGAACTAGCGGGAGAGGAGTACTTC
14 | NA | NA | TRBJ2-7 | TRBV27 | CASSLYGSSYEQYF | TGTGCCAGCAGTTTATACGGGAGCTCCTACGAGCAGTACTTC
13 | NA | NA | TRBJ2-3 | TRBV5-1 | CASSLAAADTQYF | TGCGCCAGCAGCTTGGCCGCCGCAGATACGCAGTATTTT
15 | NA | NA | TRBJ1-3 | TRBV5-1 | CASSPQGGIRNTIYF | TGCGCCAGCAGCCCACAGGGAGGGATTCGAAACACCATATATTTT
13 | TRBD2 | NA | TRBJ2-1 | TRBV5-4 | CASSQTSENEQFF | TGTGCCAGCAGCCAGACTAGCGAGAATGAGCAGTTCTTC
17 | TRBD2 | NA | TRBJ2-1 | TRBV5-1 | CASSERLAPVRNNEQFF | TGCGCCAGCAGCGAGAGACTAGCTCCGGTCAGGAACAATGAGCAGTTCTTC
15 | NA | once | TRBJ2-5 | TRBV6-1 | CASSEENGYQETQYF | TGTGCCAGCAGTGAAGAAAACGGCTACCAAGAGACCCAGTACTTC
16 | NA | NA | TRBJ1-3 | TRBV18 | CASSPPNQYYGNTIYF | TGTGCCAGCTCACCACCGAATCAATACTATGGAAACACCATATATTTT
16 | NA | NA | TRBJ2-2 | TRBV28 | CASSFPLISNTGELFF | TGTGCCAGCAGTTTCCCGTTAATTTCGAACACCGGGGAGCTGTTTTTT
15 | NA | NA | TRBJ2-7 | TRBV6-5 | CASSPTDRFLDEQYF | TGTGCCAGCAGCCCCACCGACAGGTTCCTCGACGAGCAGTACTTC
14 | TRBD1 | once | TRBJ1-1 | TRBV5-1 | CASSQQGGSTEAFF | TGCGCCAGCAGCCAACAGGGGGGGAGCACTGAAGCTTTCTTT
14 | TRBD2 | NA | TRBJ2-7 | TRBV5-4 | CASSLAGGSYEQYF | TGTGCCAGCAGCTTGGCGGGAGGCTCCTACGAGCAGTACTTC
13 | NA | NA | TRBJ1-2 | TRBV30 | CAWRTQGSEGYTF | TGTGCCTGGAGGACACAGGGCAGTGAGGGCTACACCTTC
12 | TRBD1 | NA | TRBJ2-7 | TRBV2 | CASHRDSYEQYF | TGTGCCAGCCACCGGGACAGCTACGAGCAGTACTTC
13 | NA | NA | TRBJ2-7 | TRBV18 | CASSPAGKDEQYF | TGTGCCAGCTCACCAGCAGGGAAAGATGAGCAGTACTTC
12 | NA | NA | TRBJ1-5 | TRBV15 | CATSPYLQPQHF | TGTGCCACCAGCCCATACCTCCAGCCCCAGCATTTT
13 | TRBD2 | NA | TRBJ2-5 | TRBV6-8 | CASSWEGRETQYF | TGTGCCAGCAGTTGGGAGGGGCGGGAGACCCAGTACTTC
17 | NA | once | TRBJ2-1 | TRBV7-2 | CASSRKGQTRSYNEQFF | TGTGCCAGCAGCCGAAAAGGGCAAACCAGGTCCTACAATGAGCAGTTCTTC
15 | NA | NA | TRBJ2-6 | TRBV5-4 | CASSLWLSGANVLTF | TGTGCCAGCAGCTTGTGGCTCTCTGGGGCCAACGTCCTGACTTTC
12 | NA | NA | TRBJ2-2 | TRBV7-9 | CASRVGAGELFF | TGTGCCAGCAGAGTGGGCGCCGGGGAGCTGTTTTTT
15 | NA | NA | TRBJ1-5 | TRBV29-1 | CSLRWGLQCTQPQHF | TGCAGCCTCCGATGGGGACTCCAATGTACTCAGCCCCAGCATTTT
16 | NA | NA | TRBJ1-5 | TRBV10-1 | CASKRHERDSNQPQHF | TGCGCCAGCAAACGACACGAAAGAGATAGCAATCAGCCCCAGCATTTT